Given below is one TCR beta chain in context. Its antigen is not known. The data originate from a study of T cell responses to AZD1222 COVID-19 vaccine. Study-level results: Repertoire sampling happened only post peak T cell response. Donors were mostly white British, more females; clonal diversity possibly underestimated. Vaccination with two AZD1222 doses was followed by a rise in Spike-specific TCR breadth and depth. Epitopes outside B.1.351 and B.1.1.7 mutated regions reportedly drew nearly half of spike TCRs.

CDR1 and CDR2 (germline): SEHNR, FQNEAQ (reference sequence). Deletions cut 5 bases from V and 0 bases from J, with 11 bases between. CDR3 length: 15 residues. Profiled with immunoSEQ multiplex PCR; TCRdb holds only in-frame clones, not every one. The sample shows under 250,000 clones, about 92% of them seen only once. The sequences come from peripheral blood, collected on day 0 of MenACWY control vaccination. The sequence was collected from an adult in good health. This rearrangement joins TRBV7-9 to TRBJ1-3; the D gene is possibly TRBD1 (5 bases). The CDR3 here is CASSQTGFSGNTIYF. Here the CDR3 DNA reads TGTGCCAGCAGCCAAACAGGTTTCTCTGGAAACACCATATATTTT.